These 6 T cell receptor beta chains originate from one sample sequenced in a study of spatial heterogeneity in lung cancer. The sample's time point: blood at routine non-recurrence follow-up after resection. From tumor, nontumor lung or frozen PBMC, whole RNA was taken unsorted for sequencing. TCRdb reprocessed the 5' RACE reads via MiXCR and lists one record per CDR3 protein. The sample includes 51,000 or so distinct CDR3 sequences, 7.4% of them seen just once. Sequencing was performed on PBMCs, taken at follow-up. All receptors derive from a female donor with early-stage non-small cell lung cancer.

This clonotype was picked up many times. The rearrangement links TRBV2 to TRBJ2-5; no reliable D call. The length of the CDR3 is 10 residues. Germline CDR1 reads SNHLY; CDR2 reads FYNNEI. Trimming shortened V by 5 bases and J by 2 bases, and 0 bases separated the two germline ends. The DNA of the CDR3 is TGTGCCAGCAGTCAAGAGACCCAGTACTTC. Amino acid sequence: CASSQETQYF.

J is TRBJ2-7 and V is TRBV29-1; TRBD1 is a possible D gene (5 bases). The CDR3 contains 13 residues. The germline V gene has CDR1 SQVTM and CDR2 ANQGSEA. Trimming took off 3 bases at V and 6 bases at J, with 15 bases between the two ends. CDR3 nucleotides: TGCAGCGTTGAGGCGACAGAAGGGATCGAGCAGTACTTC. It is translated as CSVEATEGIEQYF.

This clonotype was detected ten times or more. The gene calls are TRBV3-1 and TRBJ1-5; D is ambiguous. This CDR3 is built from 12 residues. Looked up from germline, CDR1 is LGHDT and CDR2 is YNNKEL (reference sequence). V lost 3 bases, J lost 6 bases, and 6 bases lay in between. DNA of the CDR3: TGTGCCAGCAGCCATCGAGGTCAGCCCCAGCATTTT. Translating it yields CASSHRGQPQHF.

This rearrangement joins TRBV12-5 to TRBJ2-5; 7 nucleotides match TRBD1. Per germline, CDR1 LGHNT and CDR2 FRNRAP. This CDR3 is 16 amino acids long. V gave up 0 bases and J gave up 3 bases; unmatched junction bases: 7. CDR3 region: CASGLVGQDPKETQYF. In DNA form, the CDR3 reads TGTGCTAGTGGTTTGGTCGGACAGGATCCAAAAGAGACCCAGTACTTC.

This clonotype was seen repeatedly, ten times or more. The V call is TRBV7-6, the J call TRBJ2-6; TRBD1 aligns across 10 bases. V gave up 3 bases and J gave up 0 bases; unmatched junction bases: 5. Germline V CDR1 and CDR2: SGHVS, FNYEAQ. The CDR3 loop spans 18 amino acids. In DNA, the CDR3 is TGTGCCAGCAGCTTTTTCTGGACAGGGGGCTCTGGGGCCAACGTCCTGACTTTC. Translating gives CASSFFWTGGSGANVLTF.

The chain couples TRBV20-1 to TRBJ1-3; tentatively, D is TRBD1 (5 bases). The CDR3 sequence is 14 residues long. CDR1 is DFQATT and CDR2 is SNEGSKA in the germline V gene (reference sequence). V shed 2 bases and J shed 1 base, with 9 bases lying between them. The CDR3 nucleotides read TGCAGTGCTAGATGGGGACTATCTGGAAACACCATATATTTT. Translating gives CSARWGLSGNTIYF.